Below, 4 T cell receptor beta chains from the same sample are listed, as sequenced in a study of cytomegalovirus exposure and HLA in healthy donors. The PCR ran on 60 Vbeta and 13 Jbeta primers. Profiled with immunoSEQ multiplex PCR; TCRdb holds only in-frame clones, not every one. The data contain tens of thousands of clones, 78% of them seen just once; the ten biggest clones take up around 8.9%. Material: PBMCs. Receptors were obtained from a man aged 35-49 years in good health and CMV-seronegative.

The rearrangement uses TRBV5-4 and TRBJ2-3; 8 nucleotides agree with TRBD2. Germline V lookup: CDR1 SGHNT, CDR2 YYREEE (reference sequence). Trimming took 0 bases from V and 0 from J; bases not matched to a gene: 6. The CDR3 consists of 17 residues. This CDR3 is CASSLAGTRSSTDTQYF. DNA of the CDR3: TGTGCCAGCAGCTTGGCCGGGACTAGGTCTAGCACAGATACGCAGTATTTT.

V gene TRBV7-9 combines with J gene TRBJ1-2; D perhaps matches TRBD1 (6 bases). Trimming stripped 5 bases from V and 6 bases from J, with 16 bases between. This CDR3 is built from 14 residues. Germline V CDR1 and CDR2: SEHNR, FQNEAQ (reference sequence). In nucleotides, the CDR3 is TGTGCCAGCAGCCACGGACAGCCATGGGATGGCTACACCTTC. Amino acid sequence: CASSHGQPWDGYTF.

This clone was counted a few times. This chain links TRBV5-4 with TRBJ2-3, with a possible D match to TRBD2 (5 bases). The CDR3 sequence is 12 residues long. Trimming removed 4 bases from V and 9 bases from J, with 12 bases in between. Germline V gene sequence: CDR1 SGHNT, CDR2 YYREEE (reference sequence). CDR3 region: CASSLDSSTQYF. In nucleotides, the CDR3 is TGTGCCAGCAGCCTGGACTCATCGACGCAGTATTTT.

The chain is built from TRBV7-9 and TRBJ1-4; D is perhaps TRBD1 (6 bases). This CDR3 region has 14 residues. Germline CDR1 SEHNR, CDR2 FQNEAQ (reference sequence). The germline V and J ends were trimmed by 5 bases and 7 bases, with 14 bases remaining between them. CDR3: CASSPGDGGEKLFF. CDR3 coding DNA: TGTGCCAGCAGCCCAGGGGATGGCGGTGAAAAACTGTTTTTT.